Presented here are 21 T cell receptor beta chains from one specimen sequenced in a study of T-cell reconstitution after alpha-beta-depleted transplantation in children (dated by TCRdb to the mid-2010s). The library was made by PCR. TCRdb names Illumina HiSeq 2500 as the instrument used. To normalize quantification of the TCRbeta repertoire, the TCR libraries were built with molecular barcoding that relied on unique molecular identifiers. TCRdb reprocessed the public reads (quality trimming at Q25 with fastp, clone calling with MiXCR) and kept in-frame beta chains. A single entry per CDR3 protein holds the most common genes and DNA from its merged rows. Recorded for this sample are 260,000 or so distinct CDR3 sequences; more than 10% of them occurred a single time. The top ten constitute around 2.5% of the sample. This sample comprised PBMCs from the stem cell graft donor, obtained from the stem cell graft. These receptors were obtained from a human donor who donated a stem cell graft to a child with acute lymphoblastic leukemia.

This clonotype was seen ten or more times. The J gene is TRBJ2-3, the V gene TRBV10-3; D uncertain. The CDR3 is 16 amino acids. V lost 6 bases and J lost 1, with 17 bases in between. Germline lookup yields CDR1 ENHRY and CDR2 SYGVKD. Written as DNA, the CDR3 is TGTGCCATCAGACCGGGCTCCCGCCTTGGCACAGATACGCAGTATTTT. Protein product: CAIRPGSRLGTDTQYF.

This clonotype was recorded many times. This sequence joins TRBV25-1 and TRBJ1-2; D is undetermined. The CDR3 spans 11 residues. Germline assignment: CDR1 MGHDK and CDR2 SYGVNS. Deletions cut 3 bases from V and 4 bases from J, with 3 bases between. CDR3 sequence (DNA): TGTGCCAGCAGTGAGACCTATGGCTACACCTTC. Its protein product is CASSETYGYTF.

This clonotype was picked up many times. This chain connects TRBV21-1 to TRBJ2-5; the D call of TRBD2 is as the table states it, not checked on the DNA. TRBV21-1 is noted as a pseudogene. The CDR3 covers 16 residues. CDR3 region: CASSKALAVETSGLDF. The CDR3 DNA reads TGTGCCAGCAGCAAAGCTCTGGCCGTCGAGACTAGCGGACTGGACTTC.

This clonotype was seen a few times. CDR3 residues: CASSRRGTVGEKLFF. CDR3 nucleotide sequence: TGTGCCAGCAGCCGTAGAGGGACGGTGGGAGAAAAACTGTTTTTT. The V call is TRBV13, the J call TRBJ1-4; a weak D match, TRBD1 (5 bases). This CDR3 has 15 residues. The V end was cut by 5 bases, the J end by 8 bases, with 18 bases between. The germline V gene encodes CDR1 PRHDT and CDR2 FYEKMQ (reference sequence).

This clonotype was detected ten times or more. The genes are TRBV28 and TRBJ2-5; D is uncertain. The CDR3 is made up of 13 amino acids. With 2 bases removed from V and 5 bases from J, the gap between germline ends came to 9 bases. From germline, CDR1 is MDHEN and CDR2 SYDVKM. CDR3 sequence: CASSLRLVETQYF. CDR3 DNA: TGTGCCAGCAGTTTAAGGCTCGTGGAGACCCAGTACTTC. Based on the CDR3 plus reference TRBV28 and TRBJ2-5, the full variable domain is DVKVTQSSRYLVKRTGEKVFLECVQDMDHENMFWYRQDPGLGLRLIYFSYDVKMKEKGDIPEGYSVSREKKERFSLILESASTNQTSMYLCASSLRLVETQYFGPGTRLLVL.

This clonotype came up many times. The chain combines TRBV10-3 with TRBJ2-1; 7 bases line up with TRBD2. Per the germline V gene, CDR1 is ENHRY and CDR2 is SYGVKD. This CDR3 comprises 15 residues. The trim removed 3 bases at V and 4 bases at J, leaving 6 bases unmatched. In DNA, the CDR3 is TGTGCCATCAGTGACAGCGGGGTGGCATACAATGAGCAGTTCTTC. Translated, it gives CAISDSGVAYNEQFF.

The rearrangement joins TRBV6-2 or TRBV6-3 to TRBJ2-7, with 9 bases lining up with TRBD1. The V segment lost 6 bases and the J segment 3 bases; nucleotides outside the gene matches: 6. Germline lookup yields CDR1 MNHEY and CDR2 SVGEGT. The CDR3 length is 14 residues. The CDR3 DNA reads TGTGCCAGCAGGGGCGGGACAGGGATCTACGAGCAGTACTTC. Amino acids: CASRGGTGIYEQYF.

This clonotype was observed many times. The gene calls are TRBV5-1 and TRBJ1-6; D uncertain. V lost 4 bases, J lost 6 bases, and 14 bases lay in between. Germline assignment: CDR1 SGHRS and CDR2 YFSETQ. CDR3 length equals 15 residues. CDR3 DNA sequence: TGCGCCAGCAGCCCGACACCGGTCATTAATTCACCCCTCCACTTT. Translation gives CASSPTPVINSPLHF.

This clonotype has at least ten counts. This chain joins TRBV4-1 and TRBJ2-1; 8 bases fit TRBD2. The germline CDR1 and CDR2 sequences are MGHRA and YSYEKL. The CDR3 is made up of 19 amino acids. The V gene end was trimmed by 4 bases and the J gene end by 0 bases; junction bases not matched to a gene: 14. The CDR3 DNA reads as TGCGCCAGCAGCCCACACGGCCTAGCGGGCGGAGGCTCCTACAATGAGCAGTTCTTC. It yields the protein CASSPHGLAGGGSYNEQFF.

Ten or more counts support this clonotype. The chain has TRBV9 and TRBJ2-6, with a weak D call TRBD1 (6 bases). V was clipped by 4 bases and J by 0 bases, with 17 bases between them. The CDR3 is 18 amino acids. The germline V gene encodes CDR1 SGDLS and CDR2 YYNGEE. As DNA, the CDR3 is TGTGCCAGCAGCCCCCAGACAGGACTTCGCTCTGGGGCCAACGTCCTGACTTTC. It codes for CASSPQTGLRSGANVLTF.

The sample holds many counts of this clonotype. The chain employs TRBV20-1 and TRBJ1-6; D ambiguous. The V gene lost 0 bases and the J gene lost 0 bases, with 9 bases spanning the gap. The CDR3 extends over 16 amino acids. Germline assignment: CDR1 DFQATT and CDR2 SNEGSKA (reference sequence). The CDR3 loop is CSARDGRSSYNSPLHF. In nucleotides, the CDR3 is TGCAGTGCTAGAGACGGCCGCAGCTCCTATAATTCACCCCTCCACTTT.

This clonotype was observed at least ten times. This chain connects TRBV7-9 to TRBJ1-1; the D is unclear. This CDR3 is built from 12 residues. CDR1 SEHNR and CDR2 FQNEAQ come from the germline V gene (reference sequence). V was pared by 1 base and J by 4 bases, with 4 bases between. The CDR3 nucleotides read TGTGCCAGCAGCTTAGACGGCACTGAAGCTTTCTTT. It encodes CASSLDGTEAFF.

Many counts were recorded for this clonotype. J is TRBJ2-7 and V is TRBV3-1; TRBD1 aligns across 9 bases. This CDR3 is built from 17 residues. Germline values: CDR1 LGHDT, CDR2 YNNKEL (reference sequence). The V and J ends lost 2 bases and 6 bases, in that order; junction bases with no gene match: 14. CDR3 sequence (DNA): TGTGCCAGCAGCCAAACAGCCGGGGACAGGGCACGTCGCGAGCAGTACTTC. It translates to CASSQTAGDRARREQYF.

Concerning this clonotype itself: It may be a read error: a sequence one base away is much more abundant. A read error is likely, as this CDR3 ends without the conserved phenylalanine or tryptophan. The genes are TRBV6-1 and TRBJ2-5, with a tentative D call TRBD1 (5 bases). The germline gives CDR1 MNHNS, CDR2 SASEGT. V was cut by 2 bases and J by 5 bases, with 15 bases left in between. This CDR3 has 15 residues. The CDR3 sequence: CASSEQGWSMETQYL. The CDR3 DNA reads as TGTGCCAGCAGTGAACAGGGATGGAGTATGGAGACCCAGTACTTA.

This clonotype was observed at least ten times. This chain joins TRBV12-3 or TRBV12-4 and TRBJ2-2; possible D gene TRBD1, 6 bases. The CDR3 has 15 residues. V lost 6 bases and J 4 bases, leaving 15 bases between the germline ends. The CDR3 nucleotides are TGTGCCAGCAGCTTCGACAGGTTCGGCACCGGGGAGCTGTTTTTT. This translates into CASSFDRFGTGELFF.

The table lists this clonotype with many counts. The chain uses TRBV11-2 and TRBJ2-1; 13 nucleotides align to TRBD2. This CDR3 contains 18 residues. Germline CDR1 is SGHAT and CDR2 is FQNNGV. The V segment lost 4 bases and the J segment 2 bases; nucleotides outside the gene matches: 8. The CDR3 sequence is CASSSKLAGGLTYNEQFF. The CDR3 DNA follows: TGTGCCAGCAGCTCAAAACTAGCGGGGGGGCTCACCTACAATGAGCAGTTCTTC.

This clonotype has at least ten counts. The chain couples TRBV6-1 to TRBJ1-5; D is unresolved. CDR1 and CDR2 from the germline V gene are MNHNS and SASEGT. The CDR3 spans 11 residues. Between the trimmed V and J ends, which lost 10 bases and 11 bases, there was a span of 15 bases. CDR3 sequence: CATREEEAQHF. The CDR3, as DNA: TGTGCCACCCGCGAGGAGGAAGCCCAGCATTTT.

CDR3 amino acids: CASSTTVSGTKDQPQHF. As DNA, the CDR3 is TGTGCCAGTAGTACGACAGTTTCCGGGACAAAGGATCAGCCCCAGCATTTT. This chain joins TRBV19 and TRBJ1-5, with a possible D match to TRBD1 (6 bases). The CDR3 loop spans 17 amino acids. V was shortened by 4 bases and J by 5 bases, with 21 bases between the two germline ends. Germline lookup yields CDR1 LNHDA and CDR2 SQIVND (reference sequence). Full variable domain (rest looked up from reference TRBV19 and TRBJ1-5): DGGITQSPKYLFRKEGQNVTLSCEQNLNHDAMYWYRQDPGQGLRLIYYSQIVNDFQKGDIAEGYSVSREKKESFPLTVTSAQKNPTAFYLCASSTTVSGTKDQPQHFGDGTRLSIL.

This chain links TRBV3-1 with TRBJ2-1; 13 bases agree with TRBD2. Germline-derived CDR1 and CDR2 are LGHDT and YNNKEL (reference sequence). Trimming at V came to 6 bases and at J to 4 bases, leaving 3 bases not matched to a gene. This CDR3 contains 15 residues. The CDR3 sequence is CASRGLAGEYNEQFF. In DNA, the CDR3 is TGTGCCAGCAGAGGACTAGCGGGGGAGTACAATGAGCAGTTCTTC.

This rearrangement joins TRBV29-1 to TRBJ2-7; D not certain. The CDR3 has 13 amino acids. Germline V gives CDR1 SQVTM, CDR2 ANQGSEA. V gave up 6 bases and J gave up 1 base, with 13 bases separating them. This CDR3 is CSVDDTESYEQYF. CDR3 nucleotide sequence: TGCAGCGTGGACGACACGGAATCCTACGAGCAGTACTTC.

This clonotype was counted at least ten times. This chain connects TRBV27 to TRBJ1-2; 10 bases map to TRBD1. Looked up from germline, CDR1 is MNHEY and CDR2 is SMNVEV (reference sequence). The length of the CDR3 is 14 residues. The V segment lost 5 bases and the J segment 8 bases; nucleotides outside the gene matches: 8. The CDR3 DNA reads TGTGCCAGCAGTAATTGGGACAGGGGTTTCGGCTACACCTTC. This gives the protein CASSNWDRGFGYTF.